This T cell receptor beta chain was obtained from a study of response to subunit inactivated influenza vaccine. General study results and limits: Few new T cells, the authors suggested, are recruited by each seasonal influenza vaccination.

This clonotype was detected a few times. The antigen remains undetermined. The V end was cut by 3 bases, the J end by 0 bases, with 18 bases between. Germline-derived CDR1 and CDR2 are SGHAT and FQDESV (reference sequence). This CDR3 is built from 17 residues. Using its own MiXCR run on the RT-PCR reads, TCRdb lists one record per CDR3 protein. The data show 450,000 to 600,000 distinct CDR3 sequences, more than 15% seen once. The chain joins TRBV11-1 to TRBJ2-7; TRBD2 is a possible D gene (5 bases). The sample consisted of CD4+ T cells sorted from PBMCs, taken around 25 months after vaccination. The TCR comes from a man aged 45 to 75 who received an inactivated influenza vaccine. The CDR3 sequence is CASSFRRGLLSSYEQYF. DNA for the CDR3: TGTGCCAGCAGCTTCAGGAGAGGACTTCTGAGCTCCTACGAGCAGTACTTC. Full variable domain (remainder filled in from reference TRBV11-1 and TRBJ2-7): EAEVAQSPRYKITEKSQAVAFWCDPISGHATLYWYRQILGQGPELLVQFQDESVVDDSQLPKDRFSAERLKGVDSTLKIQPAELGDSAMYLCASSFRRGLLSSYEQYFGPGTRLTVT.